This entry concerns a single T cell receptor beta chain. This sample was taken from a study of cytomegalovirus exposure and HLA in healthy donors. The study ran its PCR with 60 Vbeta and 13 Jbeta primers. TCRdb's copy holds only in-frame clones and misses some; the assay was immunoSEQ multiplex PCR. Among 89,000 or so clones listed, over 75% were seen once. The germline V and J ends were trimmed by 2 bases and 4 bases, with 11 bases remaining between them. This CDR3 region has 14 residues. Germline loops: CDR1 GTSNPN, CDR2 SVGIG (reference sequence). The V gene is TRBV30, the J gene TRBJ1-4; D gene unclear. Sequenced sample: PBMCs. This sequence was found in a boy aged 5-17 years in good health and CMV-seronegative. This CDR3 is CAWSSEPINEKLFF. The CDR3 DNA reads as TGTGCCTGGAGTTCTGAGCCGATTAATGAAAAACTGTTTTTT.